This T cell receptor beta chain is from a study of blood T cell repertoires in COVID-19. Trimming took off 0 bases at V and 6 bases at J, with 8 bases between the two ends. The CDR3 is made up of 14 amino acids. The germline V gene encodes CDR1 KGHDR and CDR2 SFDVKD. Original methodology: Reference gene primers were amplified, and this amplification served to estimate nucleated cell counts. Assay: immunoSEQ multiplex PCR; the TCRdb copy retains only in-frame clones and omits some. The V and J calls and clone size were taken over from that table, and D and trimming were inferred from the DNA. The sample includes about 190,000 clones, around 83% of them seen just once.

Input material: peripheral blood. The clonotype comes from a woman in her thirties or forties with acute or convalescent COVID-19. This sequence joins TRBV24-1 and TRBJ2-1; D might be TRBD1 (5 bases). The CDR3 sequence: CATSDLWQGNEQFF. The CDR3 bases are TGTGCCACCAGTGATTTGTGGCAGGGCAATGAGCAGTTCTTC.